This T cell receptor beta chain originates from a study of T-cell reconstitution after alpha-beta-depleted transplantation in children. This clonotype turned up a few times. Its matching antigen is unknown. Preparing the TCRbeta library involved the use of unique molecular identifiers. Each CDR3 protein is one row after TCRdb ran MiXCR on the PCR reads. The sample has about 210,000 distinct CDR3 sequences; about a sixth are singletons. The germline CDR1 and CDR2 sequences are SQVTM and ANQGSEA. The CDR3 has 15 amino acids. The V gene lost 2 bases and the J gene lost 7 bases, with 19 bases spanning the gap. Findings and limits, study-wide: Surviving recipient T cells and thymic progenitors underlay high day-60 TCRbeta diversity in some patients.

The rearrangement joins TRBV29-1 to TRBJ2-3; a weak D match, TRBD2 (5 bases). The sample consisted of PBMCs, mostly from graft donor cells, taken 360 days after TCRalphabeta/CD19-depleted stem cell transplant. The TCR was taken from a male patient between 2 and 15 years old who had a stem cell transplant for acute lymphoblastic leukemia, so the T cells may come from the graft donor. CDR3 sequence (DNA): TGCAGCGTTGAACATTTAGGGAGAGGTGGATATACGCAGTATTTT. Translation: CSVEHLGRGGYTQYF.